The 9 T cell receptor beta chains below were found in one sample sequenced in a study of T-cell memory formation after mild COVID-19. TCRdb used MiXCR to reprocess the 5' RACE reads, holding one entry per CDR3 protein. Among 280,000 or so distinct CDR3 sequences listed, under 20% were seen once. Material for sequencing was PBMCs or a T cell subset sorted from them (not recorded which). Source of these receptors: a young man who had mild COVID-19 (a few samples of this study predate the infection). Cell type and time point are not known.

In this sample, this clonotype turned up a few times. The CDR3 DNA reads TGTGCCAGCAGTTACTCCCTGGGTCTCTACGAGCAGTACTTC. The encoded protein is CASSYSLGLYEQYF. The rearrangement joins TRBV6-5 to TRBJ2-7; D uncertain. The CDR3 length is 14 residues. V dropped 0 bases and J dropped 3 bases, with 9 bases sitting between them. Per germline, CDR1 MNHEY and CDR2 SVGAGI.

The V gene is TRBV20-1, the J gene TRBJ2-2; D may be TRBD2 (5 bases). The V gene lost 6 bases and the J gene lost 4 bases, with 15 bases spanning the gap. Germline V gives CDR1 DFQATT, CDR2 SNEGSKA (reference sequence). The CDR3 contains 14 residues. The CDR3 protein is CSAIQSRGTGELFF. The CDR3 bases are TGCAGTGCCATACAGAGTCGGGGCACCGGGGAGCTGTTTTTT.

The V gene is TRBV11-2, the J gene TRBJ2-1; tentatively, D is TRBD1 (6 bases). The CDR3 length is 13 residues. Germline CDR1 reads SGHAT; CDR2 reads FQNNGV. Trimming left V 8 bases short and J 0 bases short, with 8 bases between. CDR3 residues: CASGQYSYNEQFF. For the CDR3, the DNA is TGTGCCAGCGGACAGTACTCCTACAATGAGCAGTTCTTC.

This clonotype was seen ten or more times. The chain has TRBV4-3 and TRBJ2-1; TRBD2 agrees at 9 bases. Germline-derived CDR1 and CDR2 are LGHNA and YSLEER. Losses at the gene ends were 1 base for V and 6 bases for J; bases not matched to a gene: 10. CDR3 size: 17 residues. In DNA, the CDR3 is TGCGCCAGCAGCCAAGGGCTAGCGGGGTCCGCGGGCAATGAGCAGTTCTTC. This gives the protein CASSQGLAGSAGNEQFF.

This clonotype was counted a few times. The chain combines TRBV4-3 with TRBJ2-3; 8 nucleotides agree with TRBD1. J lost 5 bases, V lost 5 bases, and 18 bases had no gene match. CDR1 and CDR2 from the germline V gene are LGHNA and YSLEER. CDR3 length: 18 amino acids. CDR3 nucleotides: TGCGCCAGCAGCACGCAGGGGGCGCCGGGACCCGCGGGAGATACGCAGTATTTT. It translates to CASSTQGAPGPAGDTQYF.

The chain is built from TRBV7-9 and TRBJ1-5; maybe TRBD1 (5 bases). In germline, CDR1 is SEHNR, CDR2 FQNEAQ (reference sequence). The CDR3 totals 15 residues. Trimming took off 3 bases at V and 2 bases at J, with 11 bases between the two ends. CDR3 region: CASSFSAGGNQPQHF. CDR3 bases: TGTGCCAGCAGCTTCTCCGCGGGGGGCAATCAGCCCCAGCATTTT.

The CDR3 DNA reads TGTGCCAGCCTGCTAGGGCAGGCGGCTGAAGCTTTCTTT. Translation gives CASLLGQAAEAFF. This chain connects TRBV7-9 to TRBJ1-1, with no clear D. Germline-derived CDR1 and CDR2 are SEHNR and FQNEAQ (reference sequence). This CDR3 comprises 13 residues. Trimming removed 8 bases from V and 6 bases from J, with 16 bases in between.

This clonotype has a handful of counts. This chain connects TRBV12-3 or TRBV12-4 to TRBJ2-7, with 7 bases lining up with TRBD1. The CDR3 runs to 16 residues. V was clipped by 5 bases and J by 2 bases; unmatched bases: 12. The CDR3 DNA sequence: TGTGCCAGCAGTCTCCCGACCGGGACAGCTGCCTACGAGCAGTACTTC. It translates to CASSLPTGTAAYEQYF.

The chain couples TRBV5-5 to TRBJ1-2, with D perhaps matching TRBD1 (5 bases). Germline loops: CDR1 SGHKS, CDR2 YYEKEE (reference sequence). The CDR3 extends over 13 amino acids. The V and J ends lost 0 bases and 8 bases respectively, with 11 bases between them. The CDR3: CASSLGREDGYTF. Written as DNA, the CDR3 is TGTGCCAGCAGCTTGGGCAGGGAGGACGGCTACACCTTC. The variable domain in full, with the rest retrieved from reference TRBV5-5 and TRBJ1-2, is DAGVTQSPTHLIKTRGQQVTLRCSPISGHKSVSWYQQVLGQGPQFIFQYYEKEERGRGNFPDRFSARQFPNYSSELNVNALLLGDSALYLCASSLGREDGYTFGSGTRLTVV.